A single sample gave rise to the 31 T cell receptor beta chains below, sequenced in a study of blood T cell repertoires in COVID-19. Profiled with immunoSEQ multiplex PCR; TCRdb holds only in-frame clones, not every one. The data contain roughly 140,000 clones, 81% of them singletons. Sequences were obtained from peripheral blood. These receptors were taken from a human donor in a cohort sampled during active COVID-19.

This clone was counted between two and nine times. Different DNA sequences within this sample yield the same CDR3. The chain recombines TRBV7-9 with TRBJ2-7; D call uncertain. Trimming cost V 4 bases and J 3 bases, with 4 bases left between them. The length of the CDR3 is 11 residues. Germline CDR1 reads SEHNR; CDR2 reads FQNEAQ (reference sequence). This chain's CDR3 is CASSSLYEQYF. The CDR3, as DNA: TGTGCCAGCAGCTCCCTCTACGAGCAGTACTTC.

This clone was recorded once. The rearrangement uses TRBV23-1 and TRBJ2-7, with 8 nucleotides matching TRBD1. TRBV23-1 is an ORF for which the function is uncertain. This CDR3 has 15 amino acids. With V trimmed by 0 bases and J by 3 bases, 4 bases remained unmatched. The CDR3 sequence: CASSQSRDRHYEQYF. DNA for the CDR3: TGCGCCAGCAGTCAATCCCGGGACAGGCACTACGAGCAGTACTTC.

The gene calls are TRBV14 and TRBJ2-1; D perhaps matches TRBD2 (6 bases). This CDR3 contains 16 residues. V gave up 5 bases and J gave up 2 bases, with 16 bases separating them. Germline V gene data show CDR1 as SGHDN and CDR2 as FVKESK. In nucleotides, the CDR3 is TGTGCCAGCAGCTTGTTGAGGGGACTGGCCTACAATGAGCAGTTCTTC. Its translation: CASSLLRGLAYNEQFF. Looking up the rest from reference TRBV14 and TRBJ2-1 gives the full variable domain: EAGVTQFPSHSVIEKGQTVTLRCDPISGHDNLYWYRRVMGKEIKFLLHFVKESKQDESGMPNNRFLAERTGGTYSTLKVQPAELEDSGVYFCASSLLRGLAYNEQFFGPGTRLTVL.

In DNA form, the CDR3 reads TGTGCCAGCAGTGAAGGGGGCAGGTCACCCCTCCACTTT. Translation: CASSEGGRSPLHF. This sequence joins TRBV6-4 and TRBJ1-6, with TRBD1 matching 7 bases. Losses at the gene ends were 3 bases for V and 10 bases for J; bases not matched to a gene: 3. This CDR3 contains 13 residues. Germline V gives CDR1 MRHNA, CDR2 SNTAGT.

This clone appeared a single time. Here the CDR3 DNA reads TGTGCCAGTAAGATCAGCGGCCAAGAGACCCAGTACTTC. Residues: CASKISGQETQYF. The chain is built from TRBV19 and TRBJ2-5; possible D gene TRBD2, 5 bases. V was clipped by 7 bases and J by 1 base, with 10 bases between them. Germline V gives CDR1 LNHDA, CDR2 SQIVND (reference sequence). The CDR3 totals 13 residues. Using reference TRBV19 and TRBJ2-5 for the parts outside the CDR3, the full variable domain is DGGITQSPKYLFRKEGQNVTLSCEQNLNHDAMYWYRQDPGQGLRLIYYSQIVNDFQKGDIAEGYSVSREKKESFPLTVTSAQKNPTAFYLCASKISGQETQYFGPGTRLLVL.

V and J are TRBV11-1 and TRBJ2-7; tentative D call: TRBD1 (5 bases). CDR1 is SGHAT, CDR2 FQDESV, per germline (reference sequence). The CDR3 consists of 15 residues. Trimming shortened V by 1 base and J by 3 bases, and 13 bases separated the two germline ends. CDR3 sequence: CASSLVGLTSYEQYF. Written as DNA, the CDR3 is TGTGCCAGCAGCTTAGTGGGGCTTACCAGCTACGAGCAGTACTTC.

J is TRBJ1-5 and V is TRBV29-1; maybe TRBD1 (6 bases). Germline V gives CDR1 SQVTM, CDR2 ANQGSEA. The CDR3 extends over 11 amino acids. The V gene lost 0 bases and the J gene lost 11 bases, with 8 bases spanning the gap. This CDR3 is CSVEDSGAQHF. CDR3 DNA: TGCAGCGTTGAAGATTCAGGGGCCCAGCATTTT.

The chain has TRBV18 and TRBJ2-7, with D unclear. This CDR3 has 16 residues. The V end was cut by 4 bases, the J end by 6 bases, with 22 bases between. From germline, CDR1 is KGHSH and CDR2 LQKENI. The CDR3 sequence is CASSLNQDARLSEQYF. CDR3 sequence (DNA): TGTGCCAGCTCACTCAATCAAGATGCTCGCCTAAGCGAGCAGTACTTC.

The CDR3 sequence: CASSQLRDYNEQFF. The DNA of the CDR3 is TGTGCCAGCAGTCAACTACGGGATTACAATGAGCAGTTCTTC. The chain carries TRBV28 and TRBJ2-1; D might be TRBD2 (5 bases). Trimming took off 5 bases at V and 4 bases at J, with 12 bases between the two ends. Germline CDR1 MDHEN, CDR2 SYDVKM. The length of the CDR3 is 14 residues. Full variable domain (rest looked up from reference TRBV28 and TRBJ2-1): DVKVTQSSRYLVKRTGEKVFLECVQDMDHENMFWYRQDPGLGLRLIYFSYDVKMKEKGDIPEGYSVSREKKERFSLILESASTNQTSMYLCASSQLRDYNEQFFGPGTRLTVL.

The chain links TRBV4-3 to TRBJ2-7; D is perhaps TRBD1 (7 bases). With 0 bases removed from V and 1 base from J, the gap between germline ends came to 13 bases. The CDR3 length is 16 residues. CDR1 and CDR2 from the germline V gene are LGHNA and YSLEER. This CDR3 is CASSQDPAGGSYEQYF. CDR3 nucleotide sequence: TGCGCCAGCAGCCAAGATCCGGCAGGGGGGTCCTACGAGCAGTACTTC.

The chain couples TRBV10-3 to TRBJ2-7; D is ambiguous. V lost 8 bases to trimming and J lost 4 bases, with 9 bases between them. Germline V gene sequence: CDR1 ENHRY, CDR2 SYGVKD. This CDR3 region has 11 residues. CDR3 nucleotides: TGTGCCATCGGGCAGGAATACGAGCAGTACTTC. Its protein product is CAIGQEYEQYF.

The chain recombines TRBV3-1 (or the pseudogene TRBV3-2) with TRBJ2-2; D possibly corresponds to TRBD1 (6 bases). Deletions cut 1 base from V and 10 bases from J, with 16 bases between. Germline V gene data show CDR1 as LGHDT and CDR2 as YNNKEL (reference sequence). The CDR3 extends over 15 amino acids. The DNA for the CDR3 is TGTGCCAGCAGCCAAGTTCAAGGGGGTGGCGAGGAGCTGTTTTTT. It is translated as CASSQVQGGGEELFF.

In this sample, this clone turned up a few times. V usage is TRBV30 and J usage is TRBJ2-7, with 9 bases aligning to TRBD1. Germline V gene data show CDR1 as GTSNPN and CDR2 as SVGIG (reference sequence). With 3 bases clipped from V and 2 bases from J, the junction kept 14 bases outside the gene matches. The CDR3 extends over 17 amino acids. Here the CDR3 DNA reads TGTGCCTGGAGACCAGTCAACCCGGACAGGGGCACCTACGAGCAGTACTTC. Its translation: CAWRPVNPDRGTYEQYF.

The chain is built from TRBV6-1 and TRBJ1-5, with TRBD1 identical over 7 bases. CDR3 length: 15 residues. Germline assignment: CDR1 MNHNS and CDR2 SASEGT. V dropped 0 bases and J dropped 5; count of bases not matched to a gene: 4. The CDR3 DNA is TGTGCCAGCAGTGAAGCCCAGGGGGGACATCAGCCCCAGCATTTT. It translates to CASSEAQGGHQPQHF.

This rearrangement joins TRBV5-1 to TRBJ2-7; D possibly corresponds to TRBD1 (6 bases). The germline V gene encodes CDR1 SGHRS and CDR2 YFSETQ. There are 14 residues in the CDR3. V shed 2 bases and J shed 3 bases, with 12 bases lying between them. This chain's CDR3 is CASSLQGHLYEQYF. The CDR3 coding sequence is TGCGCCAGCAGCTTACAGGGCCACCTCTACGAGCAGTACTTC.

CDR3 amino acids: CASSMTSAAFPYEQYF. CDR3 nucleotide sequence: TGTGCCAGTAGTATGACTAGCGCAGCCTTTCCCTACGAGCAGTACTTC. J is TRBJ2-7 and V is TRBV19; 8 bases are shared with TRBD2. The CDR3 loop spans 16 amino acids. The trim removed 3 bases at V and 2 bases at J, leaving 9 bases unmatched. Germline V gene data show CDR1 as LNHDA and CDR2 as SQIVND (reference sequence).

The chain has TRBV5-1 and TRBJ1-4; TRBD1 aligns across 9 bases. Germline V gives CDR1 SGHRS, CDR2 YFSETQ. The J segment lost 8 bases and the V segment lost 4 bases, leaving 6 bases of the junction unmatched. CDR3 length: 14 amino acids. CDR3 DNA: TGCGCCAGCAGCAGGACAGGGGCGGGGGAAAAACTGTTTTTT. Translation gives CASSRTGAGEKLFF.

V usage is TRBV4-2 and J usage is TRBJ2-1; 8 nucleotides align to TRBD2. Germline CDR1 is LGHNA and CDR2 is YNFKEQ. Trimming cost V 4 bases and J 5 bases; bases outside gene matches: 13. This CDR3 comprises 17 residues. The CDR3 coding sequence is TGTGCCAGCAGCCTTCGGGCGGCGGGAGGTATGGACAATGAGCAGTTCTTC. Its translation is CASSLRAAGGMDNEQFF.

This chain uses TRBV7-2 with TRBJ1-5; D is uncertain. Germline lookup yields CDR1 SGHTA and CDR2 FQGNSA. V was pared by 2 bases and J by 4 bases, with 12 bases between. The CDR3 is made up of 15 amino acids. In DNA, the CDR3 is TGTGCCAGCAGCTTATCGGTCGAGACTAATCAGCCCCAGCATTTT. Protein product: CASSLSVETNQPQHF.

The chain has TRBV12-3 or TRBV12-4 and TRBJ1-3; D remains unclear. CDR3 length: 12 amino acids. V shed 7 bases and J shed 7 bases, with 11 bases lying between them. The CDR3 DNA sequence: TGTGCCAGCAAAAACATGGGCAACACCATATATTTT. Amino acids: CASKNMGNTIYF.

In regard to this clone: The identical CDR3 is also encoded by other nucleotide sequences in the sample. The rearrangement joins TRBV5-1 to TRBJ1-1; TRBD1 matches at 7 bases. The CDR3 is 15 amino acids. V lost 4 bases, J lost 0 bases, and 6 bases stayed unmatched. CDR1 is SGHRS, CDR2 YFSETQ, per germline. CDR3 in amino acids: CASSLRQGLNTEAFF. DNA of the CDR3: TGCGCCAGCAGCCTGCGACAGGGCCTGAACACTGAAGCTTTCTTT.

The V call is TRBV18, the J call TRBJ2-6; maybe TRBD1 (7 bases). The CDR3 sequence is 15 residues long. CDR1 is KGHSH and CDR2 is LQKENI in the germline V gene. V shed 8 bases and J shed 2 bases, with 13 bases lying between them. In DNA form, the CDR3 reads TGTGCCAGCACTACAGGGGAGGCTGGGGCCAACGTCCTGACTTTC. Translating gives CASTTGEAGANVLTF.

The rearrangement links TRBV28 to TRBJ2-7, with 9 nucleotides matching TRBD2. Trimming took 9 bases from V and 7 from J; bases not matched to a gene: 25. CDR1 MDHEN and CDR2 SYDVKM come from the germline V gene. The CDR3 totals 18 residues. CDR3 nucleotides: TGTGCCAGTCAACCGTCACTAGCGGGCGCCGAGGCCGGGTATGAGCAGTACTTC. It translates to CASQPSLAGAEAGYEQYF.

The rearrangement uses TRBV28 and TRBJ1-2; D is uncertain. This CDR3 is built from 16 residues. Between the trimmed V and J ends, which lost 5 bases and 0 bases, there was a span of 16 bases. CDR1 and CDR2 from the germline V gene are MDHEN and SYDVKM. The CDR3, as DNA: TGTGCCAGCAGTCCTCGGGTTCTGAGAGCTAACTATGGCTACACCTTC. Translating gives CASSPRVLRANYGYTF.

The V and J genes are TRBV18 and TRBJ1-5; 8 bases are shared with TRBD1. V trimming: 4 bases; J trimming: 3 bases; junction bases outside the gene matches: 5. The CDR3 covers 15 residues. Germline-derived CDR1 and CDR2 are KGHSH and LQKENI. The CDR3 DNA reads TGTGCCAGCTCACTGGACAGGGCCGACAATCAGCCCCAGCATTTT. Its translation is CASSLDRADNQPQHF.

The CDR3, as DNA: TGCGCCAGCGGAGGACTAGCGGGGAACGAGCAGTACTTC. Its protein product is CASGGLAGNEQYF. The rearrangement joins TRBV5-1 to TRBJ2-7, with 12 bases identical to TRBD2. The V gene end was trimmed by 7 bases and the J gene end by 5 bases; junction bases not matched to a gene: 4. This CDR3 comprises 13 residues. Germline V gene data show CDR1 as SGHRS and CDR2 as YFSETQ. Based on the CDR3 plus reference TRBV5-1 and TRBJ2-7, the full variable domain is KAGVTQTPRYLIKTRGQQVTLSCSPISGHRSVSWYQQTPGQGLQFLFEYFSETQRNKGNFPGRFSGRQFSNSRSEMNVSTLELGDSALYLCASGGLAGNEQYFGPGTRLTVT.

The chain uses TRBV28 and TRBJ1-4; 9 bases are a match to TRBD1. Germline V gene data show CDR1 as MDHEN and CDR2 as SYDVKM. The V gene end was trimmed by 5 bases and the J gene end by 6 bases; junction bases not matched to a gene: 7. This CDR3 contains 15 residues. The CDR3 DNA reads TGTGCCAGCAGTGTCAAACAGGGGGCGCATGAAAAACTGTTTTTT. Its protein product is CASSVKQGAHEKLFF.

The V gene is TRBV5-1, the J gene TRBJ2-3; D call uncertain. This CDR3 contains 14 residues. Deletions cut 4 bases from V and 4 bases from J, with 13 bases between. CDR1 SGHRS and CDR2 YFSETQ come from the germline V gene. In DNA form, the CDR3 reads TGCGCCAGCAGCCCATCCGGGTTCCCAGATACGCAGTATTTT. Its translation is CASSPSGFPDTQYF.

This rearrangement joins TRBV25-1 to TRBJ2-7; TRBD1 aligns across 8 bases. V dropped 6 bases and J dropped 0; count of bases not matched to a gene: 4. CDR1 is MGHDK, CDR2 SYGVNS, per germline. The CDR3 is 14 amino acids. The CDR3 coding sequence is TGTGCCAGCAGCCAGACAGGGGTCTCCTACGAGCAGTACTTC. It yields the protein CASSQTGVSYEQYF.

The chain has TRBV2 and TRBJ1-1; D is uncertain. Germline CDR1 and CDR2: SNHLY and FYNNEI. This CDR3 contains 13 residues. Trimming shortened V by 8 bases and J by 1 base, and 11 bases separated the two germline ends. CDR3: CASRPWANTEAFF. CDR3 sequence (DNA): TGTGCCAGCCGACCTTGGGCGAACACTGAAGCTTTCTTT. Full variable domain (rest looked up from reference TRBV2 and TRBJ1-1): EPEVTQTPSHQVTQMGQEVILRCVPISNHLYFYWYRQILGQKVEFLVSFYNNEISEKSEIFDDQFSVERPDGSNFTLKIRSTKLEDSAMYFCASRPWANTEAFFGQGTRLTVV.

V and J are TRBV10-3 and TRBJ2-7, with a weak D call TRBD2 (5 bases). This CDR3 has 14 residues. Trimming left V 0 bases short and J 2 bases short, with 8 bases between. The germline V gene encodes CDR1 ENHRY and CDR2 SYGVKD. CDR3 nucleotides: TGTGCCATCAGTGAGTCTCCTAGCACCTACGAGCAGTACTTC. Protein: CAISESPSTYEQYF.